Listed below are T cell receptor beta chains from one sample, sequenced in a study of cytomegalovirus exposure and HLA in healthy donors. Sequencing used immunoSEQ multiplex PCR; TCRdb keeps in-frame clones, though not all of them. Here the sample spans approximately 140,000 clones, approximately 80% being singletons. Sequencing input: PBMCs. Every receptor here comes from a woman aged 55-70 years in good health and CMV-seronegative. CDR3s leave out the opening cysteine and the closing phenylalanine or tryptophan. The order of the fields is V gene, J gene, CDR3 protein.

TRBV7-2,TRBJ2-5,ASSSVGTVQETQY
TRBV7-9,TRBJ2-7,ASSLTGDEQY
TRBV7-6,TRBJ2-2,ASSFGGARTGELF
TRBV27,TRBJ2-7,ASSLSIGAGWGEQY
TRBV5-1,TRBJ1-4,ASSLSGQGTGKLF
TRBV7-3,TRBJ2-1,ASSLIAPPYNEQF
TRBV28,TRBJ2-7,ASKSGGPPYEQY
TRBV6-5,TRBJ1-5,ASTLTGSNQPQH
TRBV7-2,TRBJ2-7,ASSFGQGLSYEQY
TRBV28,TRBJ1-1,ASIPTEPHREAF
TRBV18,TRBJ2-7,ASSPPGQGTDEQY
TRBV19,TRBJ1-1,ACHRGFATEAF
TRBV4-1,TRBJ2-1,ASSQDQLVSEQF
TRBV12-5,TRBJ2-2,ASGLALAGLAGGRFAGELF
TRBV11-1,TRBJ2-3,ASSPTSGADTQY
TRBV4-1,TRBJ2-1,ASSQTPSGRVYNEQF